This T cell receptor (beta chain) was recovered during a study of T cell repertoires in cytomegalovirus infection. Study at large: It was the public TCR beta signatures that indicated both CMV infection and matching HLA type.

Study results and limitations: Clonotypes of TCR beta that were HLA-C-restricted and CMV-specific dominated the ex vivo response. Individuals carrying CMV plus the relevant HLA were identified by cumulative frequency of public TCR beta families.

The CDR3 is 14 residues long. V lost 1 base and J lost 5, with 8 bases in between. CDR1 and CDR2 (germline): SGHVS, FNYEAQ. TCRdb itself ran the reads through MiXCR, one entry per CDR3 protein. The repertoire includes approximately 150,000 distinct CDR3 sequences, about 22% of them detected once, and 20% to 30% sits in the top ten. Comments on this clonotype: Its antigen is still unknown.

The clonotype was recovered from a human donor in good health (CMV status not recorded). Some clones in this sample may be carry-over from other donors' samples. The chain links TRBV7-6 to TRBJ1-4; no firm D call. The source material was CD8+ T cells from cultured PBMCs, sampled from culture after CMV antigen stimulation. In nucleotides, the CDR3 is TGTGCCAGCAGCTTAGGCGGTGACAATGAAAAACTGTTTTTT. Translation: CASSLGGDNEKLFF.